This T cell receptor beta chain stems from a study of cytomegalovirus exposure and HLA in healthy donors (dated by TCRdb to between 2016 and 2019). Regarding the research as a whole: According to an earlier analysis of 550 to 750 of the donors, 150 million to 200 million T cells yielded roughly 110 million unique TCR beta sequences and around 300 Gb of sequence data. Approximately 310 gigabases of sequencing data and 80 million or so unique TCR sequences were included in an early release covering roughly 700 HLA-typed donors. Of the roughly 390 genotyped donors, 75% to 85% were placed in the genetic ancestry cluster associated with self-reported Caucasian donors. The aim of the study was to test whether cataloging public T cell receptors could identify signatures of past pathogen exposure. The study profiled the T cell repertoires of hundreds of subjects by immunosequencing and related them to cytomegalovirus serostatus. In addition to the first cohort of 650 to 800 subjects, a separate validation cohort of 130 or so different subjects was used. The study combined high-throughput TCR immunosequencing, statistical association of individual TCRs with disease status, and machine learning to predict cytomegalovirus infection status. A later analysis re-examined previously published TCR beta repertoires from roughly 720 donors and added high-resolution HLA genotyping to investigate patterns of TCR occurrence. The later analysis used no new phenotypic data to find candidate immune exposures, relying instead on TCR beta sequences and their occurrence across donors. To decide whether each TCR beta V gene segment behaved as functional or pseudogenic, an earlier analysis of approximately 600 of the donors relied on high-throughput TCR beta sequencing. Alongside the repertoire data, information on donor age, sex, ethnicity and CMV serostatus was compiled. Genome-wide SNP genotypes for about 55% of the roughly 670 donors were used in a later genetic analysis, which treated that subset as a discovery cohort. All discovery cohort repertoires had been generated on a single sequencing platform. HLA typing included class I and class II loci at four-digit resolution. The number of typed donors differed by locus: about 620-640 for A, B, C, DRB1 and DQB1; 500 to 550 for DQA1; approximately 600 for DPA1; and approximately 450 for DPB1. Five DR-DQ haplotypes were treated as single units for association and clustering because of strong linkage in the cohort. Across about 370 genotyped donors of the cohort, an average of approximately 240,000 unique TCR beta nucleotide sequences per donor were sequenced, and roughly 20% of those sequences were non-productive. General findings and caveats noted by the study authors: In an earlier analysis of several hundred of the donors, most TCR beta V segments were observed in productive rearrangements about 87% or about 30% of the time, broadly matching IMGT annotations. Strong co-occurrence of HLA alleles, especially DR and DQ, made assigning TCR associations to individual alleles difficult. In a later analysis, TCR association rates were found to vary across HLA loci, with the most associated TCRs seen for DRB1 alleles and the fewest for HLA-C alleles. Some IMGT-functional V segments, including TRBV6-2 and TRBV6-3, could not be distinguished by the 87-base-pair reads and were therefore excluded. In a later analysis, HLA-associated TCR beta chains showed more clonal expansion and lower generation probabilities than non-associated chains that were equally common. In a later analysis, 16,951 TCR beta sequences were associated with specific HLA alleles at a false discovery rate of 0.05. The authors suggested that the approach could potentially be generalized to other disease states and immunological phenotypes. The sequencing pipeline was judged likely to have produced a cluster of highly shared sequence variants as a technical artifact. Several of the top co-occurrence clusters appeared to be linked to parvovirus B19, influenza, CMV and Epstein-Barr virus, according to a later analysis. Sequencing depth was assumed to be roughly uniform across donors in the presence/absence analyses, though that assumption may not hold. Because HLA typing was unavailable for some donors at each locus, only the typed subset was used in association tests. Because counts were too low, fewer than 20 rarely observed V segments, including chromosome 9 orphons, were excluded from the earlier analysis of about 500 of the donors. A further reported finding was that TCR beta sequences accurately predicted the HLA-A and HLA-B alleles for most subjects in the first cohort. An association between a missense DCLRE1C variant and V-gene and J-gene trimming of TCR beta chains was found in a later genetic analysis and replicated in an independent cohort. Across donors, most TCR sequences were observed very rarely, whereas some public TCRs were present in many individuals. According to a later analysis, most CMV-associated TCR beta chains appeared to be HLA-restricted, and the HLA associations seemed to be driven largely by CMV exposure. A few of the identified cytomegalovirus-associated TCR beta chains were confirmed in vitro to be specific for cytomegalovirus antigens. The only immune exposure information available for the cohort was CMV serostatus. Only TCR beta chains were sequenced in this cohort, and the absence of alpha or paired-chain data limited detectable features. Cytomegalovirus status was reported to be diagnosed by the classifier with high specificity and sensitivity in both the original and validation cohorts. Linkage disequilibrium might explain the correlated functional status among segregating V segments, but an unknown experimental factor could not be ruled out. In the study, some 160 TCR beta chains were listed as associated with cytomegalovirus. According to a later genetic analysis, donors in an Asian-associated ancestry cluster had fewer N-insertions in productive TCRs than the approximately 630-donor mean.

The cohort comprised approximately 700 healthy bone marrow donors. At the time of sampling, every cohort member was nominally healthy, though immune exposures that went unrecorded were likely present. The donor was CMV seropositive and belonged to the group of 250 to 300 seropositive cohort members. A peripheral blood sample was collected from each donor, and TCR beta sequencing was performed on peripheral blood mononuclear cells. Genomic DNA extraction from the blood cell samples was performed with the Qiagen DNeasy Blood Extraction Kit. The library came from the immunoSEQ multiplex PCR assay. For the multiplex PCR, a mixture combining 60 forward primers for TCR Vbeta segments and 13 reverse primers for TCR Jbeta segments was used. A multiplex PCR assay on genomic DNA amplified the CDR3 region of rearranged TCR beta genes. The Illumina HiSeq System was used to sequence the amplified TCR beta libraries as 87-base-pair reads. Regarding the original processing steps: In a later analysis, tens of millions of unique TCR beta chains were counted across the 500 to 850 repertoires, and about 9.9 million of these chains were shared by at least two donors. A nearest-neighbor algorithm error-corrected the raw reads and collapsed the reads into unique sequences, merging closely related sequences to remove PCR and sequencing errors. V, D and J gene segments were assigned by aligning CDR3 sequences to IMGT reference sequences. For a sequence to be retained, at least a six-nucleotide match to both a V gene segment and a J gene segment was required. Rearrangements were classified as productive when the CDR3 lacked stop codons and remained in frame with V and J, and all other rearrangements were classified as non-productive. CDR3 was defined according to IMGT convention as the region running from the second conserved V-encoded cysteine to the conserved J-encoded phenylalanine. The earlier analysis of about 610 of the donors excluded sequences that lacked an unambiguous match to a single V gene segment. An earlier analysis of fewer than 750 of the donors classified V segments as functional when productive rearrangements were above 56.7% and as segregating when the standard deviation between donors was above 5%. A statistical classification framework was built to diagnose cytomegalovirus status from the catalog of TCR beta chain sequences. V and J gene assignment, in a later analysis, came from comparing TCR nucleotide sequences with IMGT/GENE-DB human TR gene sequences. A later analysis assigned CDR3 sequences and most-parsimonious VDJ recombination scenarios with the TCRdist pipeline. In a later analysis, every TCR beta chain was defined by the combination of its CDR3 amino acid sequence and its V-gene family, and reads without a unique V-gene family were dropped. A later analysis removed 592 highly shared, low-generation-probability nucleotide sequences to deal with suspected cross-contamination and a sequencing artifact. For each public chain, a later analysis derived a clonal expansion index from normalized ranks of inferred template counts within each repertoire. In a later analysis, generation probabilities were computed with a VDJ recombination model fitted to out-of-frame rearrangements, and the resulting probabilities were checked against IGoR. Hypergeometric tests were used in a later analysis to score TCR-TCR, TCR-HLA and TCR-CMV co-occurrence, with a repertoire-size bias correction applied to the TCR pairs. To estimate false discovery rates, a later analysis permuted the HLA or CMV assignments 20 times. In a later analysis, co-occurring TCRs were grouped using DBSCAN, with TCRdist sequence similarity added in when clustering inside HLA-allele-positive subsets. For co-occurrence clustering, repertoires with fewer than 30,000 or more than 120,000 public chains were excluded, along with a handful of repertoires with anomalous nucleotide sharing. In TCRdb, the immuneACCESS table is reduced to in-frame sequences with V and J assigned. These tables do not hold every clone; where another copy was compared, an unresolved V gene accounts for under half, and the others remain unexplained. V and J calls and clone size follow that table, whereas D and trimming were derived from the DNA. The sample table holds 90,000 to 100,000 clones, of which 76% were seen once. Clones ranked in the top ten supply around 19% of the sample.

Taken from cysteine to phenylalanine, the CDR3 has 14 residues. CDR3 DNA is the only sequence kept; it has 42 bases, read in frame from the first base. CDR1 and CDR2 are read off the germline V gene (reference sequence) as SEHNR and FQNEAQ. V loses 2 bases at its end and J loses 3 bases; junction bases beyond the gene matches: 1. For this clone: Its antigen has not been determined. The input lacks base qualities; no much larger clone sits a single base away.

Sequencing was done on a sample of PBMCs. This chain joins TRBV7-9 to TRBJ2-3; TRBD2 agrees with 8 junctional bases. This sequence originates from a woman aged 55-69 years in good health and CMV-seropositive. The nucleotide sequence reads as follows: TGTGCCAGCAGCTTAAGCGGGAGTACAGATACGCAGTATTTT. Protein translation: CASSLSGSTDTQYF.